The T cell receptor beta chain under discussion was sequenced for a study of cytomegalovirus exposure and HLA in healthy donors. Study-wide background: Within an early data release were about 85 million unique TCRs drawn from HLA-typed donors. Notes on the study in general: About 87% or about 30% of the time was how often most TCR beta V segments were productive, according to an earlier analysis. Later analysis indicated greater clonal expansion among HLA-associated TCR beta chains than among equally common other chains.

Comment on this clone: Its target is not known.

Germline lookup yields CDR1 SGHDN and CDR2 FVKESK. The CDR3 runs 15 residues. The J segment lost 9 bases and the V segment lost 8 bases, leaving 13 bases of the junction unmatched. Both 60 Vbeta primers and 13 Jbeta primers went into the PCR. The authors' processing: There were about 80 million unique TCR beta chains by a later count, and 10 million to 12 million of them were shared. The method was immunoSEQ multiplex PCR; TCRdb's version includes in-frame clones alone and lacks a portion of them. V, J and clone size were drawn from that table, and D and trimming were deduced from the DNA. The table shows about 150,000 clones, with around four fifths occurring only once.

The clonotype was recovered from a man younger than 35 in good health and CMV-seronegative. What was sequenced was PBMCs. The chain joins TRBV14 to TRBJ2-1; 10 bases align to TRBD2. DNA of the CDR3: TGTGCCAGCGCGGTCCTAGCGGGGGCGCCCAGTGAGCAGTTCTTC. Its translation: CASAVLAGAPSEQFF.